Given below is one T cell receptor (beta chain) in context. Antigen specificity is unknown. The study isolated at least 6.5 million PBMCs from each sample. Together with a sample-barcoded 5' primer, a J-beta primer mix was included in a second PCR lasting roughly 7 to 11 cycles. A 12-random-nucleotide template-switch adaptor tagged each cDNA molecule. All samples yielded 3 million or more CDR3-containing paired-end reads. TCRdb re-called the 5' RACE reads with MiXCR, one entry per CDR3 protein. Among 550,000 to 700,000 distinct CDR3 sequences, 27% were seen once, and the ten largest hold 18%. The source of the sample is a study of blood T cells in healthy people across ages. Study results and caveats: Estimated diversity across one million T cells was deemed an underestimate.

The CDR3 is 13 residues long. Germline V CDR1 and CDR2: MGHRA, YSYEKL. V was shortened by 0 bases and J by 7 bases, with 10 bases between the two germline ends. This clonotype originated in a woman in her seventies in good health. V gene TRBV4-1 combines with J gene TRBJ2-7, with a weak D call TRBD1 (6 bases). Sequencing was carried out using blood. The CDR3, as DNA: TGCGCCAGCAGCCAAGATCTTCAGGGGGAGCAGTACTTC. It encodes CASSQDLQGEQYF.